The 19 T cell receptor beta chains listed next were all sequenced from one sample in a study of T cell responses to AZD1222 COVID-19 vaccine. Clones were read by immunoSEQ multiplex PCR, and TCRdb kept only the in-frame ones, dropping some. The sample has fewer than 200,000 clones, approximately 90% seen once. The sequenced sample was peripheral blood, obtained on day 0 of AZD1222 vaccination. Receptors originate from an adult in good health.

The rearrangement uses TRBV18 and TRBJ1-3, with 8 bases fitting TRBD1. CDR3 length: 16 residues. The V and J ends lost 4 bases and 4 bases, in that order; junction bases with no gene match: 9. The germline gives CDR1 KGHSH, CDR2 LQKENI. The chain's CDR3 is CASSQQTGAEGNTIYF. CDR3 DNA sequence: TGTGCCAGCTCACAACAGACAGGGGCCGAAGGAAACACCATATATTTT.

The rearrangement links TRBV5-1 to TRBJ2-1, with D possibly being TRBD1 or TRBD2 (8 bases each). Trimming shortened V by 3 bases and J by 0 bases, and 22 bases separated the two germline ends. The CDR3 sequence is 19 residues long. Germline V CDR1 and CDR2: SGHRS, YFSETQ. DNA for the CDR3: TGCGCCAGCAGCTGGCCCGACAGGGGCGGGACTAGCTCCTACAATGAGCAGTTCTTC. Protein: CASSWPDRGGTSSYNEQFF.

This chain joins TRBV5-1 and TRBJ2-1; D gene unclear. The CDR3 has 18 residues. CDR1 and CDR2 (germline): SGHRS, YFSETQ. Trimming cost V 4 bases and J 1 base, with 21 bases left between them. The CDR3 spells CASSLTPLGGRSYNEQFF. The CDR3 nucleotides read TGCGCCAGCAGCCTAACCCCCCTAGGTGGACGGTCCTACAATGAGCAGTTCTTC. Combining the CDR3 with reference TRBV5-1 and TRBJ2-1 gives the whole variable domain KAGVTQTPRYLIKTRGQQVTLSCSPISGHRSVSWYQQTPGQGLQFLFEYFSETQRNKGNFPGRFSGRQFSNSRSEMNVSTLELGDSALYLCASSLTPLGGRSYNEQFFGPGTRLTVL.

This CDR3 is CASSAGTFYNSPLHF. Here the CDR3 DNA reads TGTGCCAGCAGTGCCGGGACGTTTTATAATTCACCCCTCCACTTT. The rearrangement uses TRBV27 and TRBJ1-6; maybe TRBD1 (5 bases). The CDR3 covers 15 residues. V shed 5 bases and J shed 4 bases, with 12 bases lying between them. The V gene's germline CDR1 is MNHEY and CDR2 SMNVEV (reference sequence).

The rearrangement joins TRBV7-2 to TRBJ2-7; TRBD2 matches at 7 bases. Germline CDR1 SGHTA, CDR2 FQGNSA. CDR3 size: 15 residues. The V gene end was trimmed by 1 base and the J gene end by 1 base; junction bases not matched to a gene: 4. CDR3 DNA: TGTGCCAGCAGCTTAGATTCCGGGAGGTCCTACGAGCAGTACTTC. As protein: CASSLDSGRSYEQYF.

This chain uses TRBV28 with TRBJ2-2; unclear D gene. CDR1 and CDR2 from the germline V gene are MDHEN and SYDVKM. The CDR3 consists of 13 residues. The ends were cut back, 4 bases at V and 4 bases at J, with 7 bases in the middle. For the CDR3, the DNA is TGTGCCAGCAGTTCCCCCGGCACCGGGGAGCTGTTTTTT. Its translation is CASSSPGTGELFF.

V and J are TRBV28 and TRBJ1-4, with a possible D match to TRBD1 (5 bases). Germline CDR1 and CDR2: MDHEN and SYDVKM. The CDR3 is 15 residues long. The V end was cut by 3 bases, the J end by 3 bases, with 11 bases between. In DNA form, the CDR3 reads TGTGCCAGCAGTTTGCCTAAAGGGGCTAATGAAAAACTGTTTTTT. It codes for CASSLPKGANEKLFF.

This clone has only one observation. The genes are TRBV7-9 and TRBJ2-7, with 7 bases lining up with TRBD2. The CDR3 contains 12 residues. The V gene's germline CDR1 is SEHNR and CDR2 FQNEAQ (reference sequence). J was trimmed by 2 bases and V by 11 bases; bases with no gene match: 6. In DNA form, the CDR3 reads TGTGCCTGGGGGGGTAGGGCCTACGAGCAGTACTTC. Translation: CAWGGRAYEQYF.

This chain joins TRBV30 and TRBJ2-2; D ambiguous. Per the germline V gene, CDR1 is GTSNPN and CDR2 is SVGIG (reference sequence). Trimming shortened V by 4 bases and J by 3 bases, and 6 bases separated the two germline ends. The CDR3 spans 12 residues. The CDR3 bases are TGTGCCTGGACAGGCGACACCGGGGAGCTGTTTTTT. Amino acids: CAWTGDTGELFF.

V gene TRBV5-6 combines with J gene TRBJ2-3; D is possibly TRBD1 (5 bases). Trimming pared 6 bases from V and 0 bases from J, leaving 20 bases between. CDR1 is SGHDT, CDR2 YYEEEE, per germline. The CDR3 loop spans 17 amino acids. CDR3 sequence (DNA): TGTGCCAGCACCCCGCAGGGTCCACTAACTAGCACAGATACGCAGTATTTT. Residues: CASTPQGPLTSTDTQYF.

The genes are TRBV11-3 and TRBJ1-2, with unresolved D. CDR1 and CDR2 (germline): SGHNT, YENEEA. CDR3 length equals 13 residues. V was clipped by 0 bases and J by 8 bases, with 10 bases between them. The CDR3 DNA is TGTGCCAGCAGCTTAGACCAGTTCGAGGGCTACACCTTC. Translation: CASSLDQFEGYTF.

This chain connects TRBV18 to TRBJ1-2; D is undetermined. Trimming took off 3 bases at V and 2 bases at J, with 19 bases between the two ends. CDR1 and CDR2 from the germline V gene are KGHSH and LQKENI. The CDR3 has 17 amino acids. The CDR3 coding sequence is TGTGCCAGCTCACCTTTGGCAGTCTCTACTTACAACTATGGCTACACCTTC. Amino acids: CASSPLAVSTYNYGYTF. The complete variable domain, with remaining parts taken from reference TRBV18 and TRBJ1-2, reads NAGVMQNPRHLVRRRGQEARLRCSPMKGHSHVYWYRQLPEEGLKFMVYLQKENIIDESGMPKERFSAEFPKEGPSILRIQQVVRGDSAAYFCASSPLAVSTYNYGYTFGSGTRLTVV.

This clone was counted a few times. This chain joins TRBV19 and TRBJ1-4; D possibly corresponds to TRBD1 (5 bases). The CDR3 contains 12 residues. Trimming shortened V by 6 bases and J by 8 bases, and 10 bases separated the two germline ends. The germline V gene encodes CDR1 LNHDA and CDR2 SQIVND (reference sequence). CDR3: CASRRGAEKLFF. CDR3 bases: TGTGCCAGTAGAAGGGGCGCGGAAAAACTGTTTTTT.

The V gene is TRBV10-3, the J gene TRBJ2-5; D tentatively reads TRBD1 or TRBD2 (5 bases each). Per germline, CDR1 ENHRY and CDR2 SYGVKD. The V end was cut by 6 bases, the J end by 5 bases, with 7 bases between. The CDR3 is made up of 11 amino acids. Here the CDR3 DNA reads TGTGCCATCAGGGGGGAGGAGACCCAGTACTTC. Translation: CAIRGEETQYF.

The sample holds one count of this clone. The V and J genes are TRBV29-1 and TRBJ2-1; D is undetermined. CDR1 and CDR2 from the germline V gene are SQVTM and ANQGSEA. V lost 1 base to trimming and J lost 6 bases, with 7 bases between them. This CDR3 is 12 amino acids long. DNA of the CDR3: TGCAGCGTTGAAGGACCTTTCAATGAGCAGTTCTTC. Protein product: CSVEGPFNEQFF.

The gene calls are TRBV2 and TRBJ1-1; perhaps TRBD1 as D (6 bases). V lost 9 bases and J 4 bases, leaving 15 bases between the germline ends. The CDR3 sequence is 13 residues long. Germline CDR1 reads SNHLY; CDR2 reads FYNNEI. The CDR3 loop is CARGAGTGTEAFF. In nucleotides, the CDR3 is TGTGCCAGGGGGGCGGGCACGGGCACTGAAGCTTTCTTT.

V is TRBV2 and J is TRBJ1-4; possibly TRBD1 for D (5 bases). Trimming shortened V by 8 bases and J by 3 bases, and 13 bases separated the two germline ends. CDR3 length equals 14 residues. CDR1 is SNHLY and CDR2 is FYNNEI in the germline V gene. The chain's CDR3 is CASVPGRANEKLFF. In DNA form, the CDR3 reads TGTGCCAGCGTACCAGGGAGGGCTAATGAAAAACTGTTTTTT.

This rearrangement joins TRBV15 to TRBJ1-2; no clear D. V shed 3 bases and J shed 0 bases, with 11 bases lying between them. Germline V gene data show CDR1 as LNHNV and CDR2 as YYDKDF (reference sequence). The CDR3 loop spans 15 amino acids. The CDR3 reads CATSRGILSNYGYTF. In DNA form, the CDR3 reads TGTGCCACCAGCAGGGGTATTCTTTCTAACTATGGCTACACCTTC.

The J gene is TRBJ2-3, the V gene TRBV24-1; unclear D gene. V lost 1 base and J lost 2, with 9 bases in between. The CDR3 totals 15 residues. Germline V gene data show CDR1 as KGHDR and CDR2 as SFDVKD. The CDR3 is CATSDFGRTTDTQYF. The DNA for the CDR3 is TGTGCCACCAGTGATTTTGGCAGGACCACAGATACGCAGTATTTT.